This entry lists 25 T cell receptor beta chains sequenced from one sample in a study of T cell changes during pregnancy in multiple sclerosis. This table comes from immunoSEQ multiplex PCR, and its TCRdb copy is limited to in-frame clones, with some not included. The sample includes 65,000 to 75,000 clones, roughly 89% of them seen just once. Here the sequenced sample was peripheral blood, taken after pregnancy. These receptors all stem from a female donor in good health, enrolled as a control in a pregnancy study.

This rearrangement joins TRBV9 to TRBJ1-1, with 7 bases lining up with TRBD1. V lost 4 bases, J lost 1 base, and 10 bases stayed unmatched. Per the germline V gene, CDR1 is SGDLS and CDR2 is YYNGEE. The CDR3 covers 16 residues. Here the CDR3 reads CASSYRQGEQNTEAFF. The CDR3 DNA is TGTGCCAGCAGCTACCGACAGGGAGAACAGAACACTGAAGCTTTCTTT.

CDR3 DNA sequence: TGCGCCAGCAGCCAAGTCTCGGACTACACAGATACGCAGTATTTT. Protein product: CASSQVSDYTDTQYF. J is TRBJ2-3 and V is TRBV4-1, with D maybe TRBD2 (6 bases). Germline CDR1 and CDR2: MGHRA and YSYEKL. Trimming pared 1 base from V and 2 bases from J, leaving 10 bases between. The CDR3 spans 15 residues.

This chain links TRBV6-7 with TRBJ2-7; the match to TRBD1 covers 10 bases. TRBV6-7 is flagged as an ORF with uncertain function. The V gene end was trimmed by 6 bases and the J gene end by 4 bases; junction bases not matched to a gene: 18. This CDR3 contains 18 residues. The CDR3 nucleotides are TGTGCCAGCAGCCCAAGCCCCGGGACAGGGGAATGTGGGTACGAGCAGTACTTC. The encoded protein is CASSPSPGTGECGYEQYF.

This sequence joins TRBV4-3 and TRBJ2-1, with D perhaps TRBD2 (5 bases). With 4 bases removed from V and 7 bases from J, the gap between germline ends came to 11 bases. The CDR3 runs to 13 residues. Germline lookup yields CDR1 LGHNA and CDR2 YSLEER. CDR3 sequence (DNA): TGCGCCAGCAGCCCCAACTGGGAGAATGAGCAGTTCTTC. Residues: CASSPNWENEQFF.

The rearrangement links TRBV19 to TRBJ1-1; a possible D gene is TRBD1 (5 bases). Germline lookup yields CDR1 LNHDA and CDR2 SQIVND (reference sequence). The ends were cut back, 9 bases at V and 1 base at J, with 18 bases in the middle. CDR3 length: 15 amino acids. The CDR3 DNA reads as TGTGCCAGCATCCAAACCGGGACTGCGAACACTGAAGCTTTCTTT. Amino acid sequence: CASIQTGTANTEAFF.

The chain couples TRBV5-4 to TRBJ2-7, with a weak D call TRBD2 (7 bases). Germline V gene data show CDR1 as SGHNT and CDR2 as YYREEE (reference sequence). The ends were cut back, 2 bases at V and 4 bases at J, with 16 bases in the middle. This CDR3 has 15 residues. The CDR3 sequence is CASSFRGEGRYEQYF. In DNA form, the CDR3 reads TGTGCCAGCAGCTTTAGGGGGGAGGGGCGTTACGAGCAGTACTTC.

The CDR3: CASSALAGLSTDTQYF. In nucleotides, the CDR3 is TGTGCCAGCAGCGCACTAGCGGGCCTTAGCACAGATACGCAGTATTTT. V is TRBV9 and J is TRBJ2-3, with 9 bases aligning to TRBD2. This CDR3 spans 16 amino acids. V trimming: 3 bases; J trimming: 0 bases; junction bases outside the gene matches: 5. Per germline, CDR1 SGDLS and CDR2 YYNGEE.

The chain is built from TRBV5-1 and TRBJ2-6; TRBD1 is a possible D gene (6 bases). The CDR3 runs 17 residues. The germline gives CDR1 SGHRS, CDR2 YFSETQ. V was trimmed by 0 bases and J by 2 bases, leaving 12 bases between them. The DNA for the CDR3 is TGCGCCAGCAGCTTGGAAGGTGGGACACCTGGGGCCAACGTCCTGACTTTC. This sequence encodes CASSLEGGTPGANVLTF.

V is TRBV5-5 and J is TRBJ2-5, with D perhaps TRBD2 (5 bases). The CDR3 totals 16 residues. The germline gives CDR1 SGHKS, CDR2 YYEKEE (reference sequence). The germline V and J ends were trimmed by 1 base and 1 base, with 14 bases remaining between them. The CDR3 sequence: CASSLSFAGFQETQYF. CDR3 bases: TGTGCCAGCAGCTTGTCGTTCGCGGGCTTCCAAGAGACCCAGTACTTC.

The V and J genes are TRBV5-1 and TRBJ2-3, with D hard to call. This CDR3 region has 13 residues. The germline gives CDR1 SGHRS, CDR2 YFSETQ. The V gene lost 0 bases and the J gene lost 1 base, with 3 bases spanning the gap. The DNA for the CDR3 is TGCGCCAGCAGCTTGGCCGGCACAGATACGCAGTATTTT. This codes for CASSLAGTDTQYF.

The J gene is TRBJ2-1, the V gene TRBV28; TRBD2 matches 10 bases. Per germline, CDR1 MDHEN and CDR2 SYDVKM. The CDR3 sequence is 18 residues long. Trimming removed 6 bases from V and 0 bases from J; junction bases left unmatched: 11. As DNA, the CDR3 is TGTGCCAGCAGCCTGGGACTAGCGCAAACTAGCTCCTACAATGAGCAGTTCTTC. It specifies CASSLGLAQTSSYNEQFF.

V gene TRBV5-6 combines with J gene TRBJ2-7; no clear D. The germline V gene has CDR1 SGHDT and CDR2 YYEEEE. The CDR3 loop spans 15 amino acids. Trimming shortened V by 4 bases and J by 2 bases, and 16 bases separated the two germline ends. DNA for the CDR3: TGTGCCAGCAGCCCTCTTTCGGGTTCCCCCTACGAGCAGTACTTC. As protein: CASSPLSGSPYEQYF.

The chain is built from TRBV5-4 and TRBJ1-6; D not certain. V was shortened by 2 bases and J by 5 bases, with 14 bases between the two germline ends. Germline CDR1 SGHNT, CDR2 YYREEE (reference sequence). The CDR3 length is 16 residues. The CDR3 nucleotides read TGTGCCAGCAGCTTCGGAAGAGGAGTAGATAATTCACCCCTCCACTTT. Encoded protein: CASSFGRGVDNSPLHF.

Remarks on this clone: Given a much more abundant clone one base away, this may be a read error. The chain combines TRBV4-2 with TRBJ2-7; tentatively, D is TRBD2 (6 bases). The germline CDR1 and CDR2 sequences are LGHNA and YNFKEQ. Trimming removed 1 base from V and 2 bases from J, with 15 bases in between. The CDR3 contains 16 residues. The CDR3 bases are TGTGCCAGCAGCCAAGCCACGGGACTCATAACCTACGAGCAGTACTTC. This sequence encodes CASSQATGLITYEQYF.

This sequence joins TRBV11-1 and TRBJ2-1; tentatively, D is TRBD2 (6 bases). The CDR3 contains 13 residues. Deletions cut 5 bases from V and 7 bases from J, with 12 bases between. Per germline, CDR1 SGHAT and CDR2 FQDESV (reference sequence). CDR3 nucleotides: TGTGCCAGCAGCGTACCGGGGAGGAATGAGCAGTTCTTC. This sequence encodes CASSVPGRNEQFF.

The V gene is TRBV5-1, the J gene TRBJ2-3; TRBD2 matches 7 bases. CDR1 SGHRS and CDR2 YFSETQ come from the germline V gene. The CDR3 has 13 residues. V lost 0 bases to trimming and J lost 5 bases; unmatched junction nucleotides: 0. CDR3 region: CASSLAGGDTQYF. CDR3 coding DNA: TGCGCCAGCAGCTTGGCGGGGGGAGATACGCAGTATTTT. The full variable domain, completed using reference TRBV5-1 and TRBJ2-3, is KAGVTQTPRYLIKTRGQQVTLSCSPISGHRSVSWYQQTPGQGLQFLFEYFSETQRNKGNFPGRFSGRQFSNSRSEMNVSTLELGDSALYLCASSLAGGDTQYFGPGTRLTVL.

The CDR3 sequence is CSVERRTNTEAFF. The DNA of the CDR3 is TGCAGCGTTGAGCGGCGAACGAACACTGAAGCTTTCTTT. The chain recombines TRBV29-1 with TRBJ1-1; D is unclear. The CDR3 spans 13 residues. V was clipped by 3 bases and J by 1 base, with 9 bases between them. Germline V gene data show CDR1 as SQVTM and CDR2 as ANQGSEA.

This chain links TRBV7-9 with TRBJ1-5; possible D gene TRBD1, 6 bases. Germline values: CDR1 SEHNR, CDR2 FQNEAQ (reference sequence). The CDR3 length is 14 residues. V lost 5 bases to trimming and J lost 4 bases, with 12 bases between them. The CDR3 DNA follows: TGTGCCAGCAGCCCTGGGACACTTAATCAGCCCCAGCATTTT. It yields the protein CASSPGTLNQPQHF.

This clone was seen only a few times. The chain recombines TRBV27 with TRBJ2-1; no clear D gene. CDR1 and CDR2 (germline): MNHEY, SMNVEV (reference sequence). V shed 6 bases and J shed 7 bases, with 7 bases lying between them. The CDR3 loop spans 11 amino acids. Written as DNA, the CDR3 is TGTGCCAGCAGCGGGTTTAATGAGCAGTTCTTC. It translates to CASSGFNEQFF.

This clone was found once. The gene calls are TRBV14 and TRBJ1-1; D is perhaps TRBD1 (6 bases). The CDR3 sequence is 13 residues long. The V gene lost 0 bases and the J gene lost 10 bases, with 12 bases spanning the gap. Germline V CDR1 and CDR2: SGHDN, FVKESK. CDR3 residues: CASSQEWFRGAFF. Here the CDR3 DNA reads TGTGCCAGCAGCCAAGAGTGGTTCAGGGGAGCTTTCTTT.

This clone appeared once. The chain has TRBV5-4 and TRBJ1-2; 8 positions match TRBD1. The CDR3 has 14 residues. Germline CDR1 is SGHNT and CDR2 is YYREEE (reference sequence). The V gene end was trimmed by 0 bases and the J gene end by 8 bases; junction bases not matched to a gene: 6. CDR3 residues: CASSLDRGKRGYTF. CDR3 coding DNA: TGTGCCAGCAGCTTGGACAGGGGGAAGCGGGGCTACACCTTC. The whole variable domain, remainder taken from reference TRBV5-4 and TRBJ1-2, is ETGVTQSPTHLIKTRGQQVTLRCSSQSGHNTVSWYQQALGQGPQFIFQYYREEENGRGNFPPRFSGLQFPNYSSELNVNALELDDSALYLCASSLDRGKRGYTFGSGTRLTVV.

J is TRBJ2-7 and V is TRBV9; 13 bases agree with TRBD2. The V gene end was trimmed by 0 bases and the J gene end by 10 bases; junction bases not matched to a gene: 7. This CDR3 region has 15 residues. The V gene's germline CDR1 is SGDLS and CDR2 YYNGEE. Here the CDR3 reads CASSVGGGLAGIQYF. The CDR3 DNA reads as TGTGCCAGCAGCGTAGGGGGGGGACTAGCGGGAATCCAGTACTTC.

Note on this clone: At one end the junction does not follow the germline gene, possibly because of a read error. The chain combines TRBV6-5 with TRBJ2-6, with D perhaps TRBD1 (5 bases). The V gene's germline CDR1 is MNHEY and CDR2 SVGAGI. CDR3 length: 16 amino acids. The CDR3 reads CASSYGIGFGANILTF. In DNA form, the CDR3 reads TGTGCCAGCAGTTATGGTATCGGATTTGGGGCCAACATCCTGACTTTC.

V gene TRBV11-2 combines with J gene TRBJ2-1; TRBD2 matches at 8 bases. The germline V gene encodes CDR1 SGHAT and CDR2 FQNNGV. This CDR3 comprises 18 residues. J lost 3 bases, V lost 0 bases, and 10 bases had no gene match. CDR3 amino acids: CASSLDRLGGGFYNEQFF. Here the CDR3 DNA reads TGTGCCAGCAGCTTAGATCGGTTAGGCGGGGGGTTCTACAATGAGCAGTTCTTC.

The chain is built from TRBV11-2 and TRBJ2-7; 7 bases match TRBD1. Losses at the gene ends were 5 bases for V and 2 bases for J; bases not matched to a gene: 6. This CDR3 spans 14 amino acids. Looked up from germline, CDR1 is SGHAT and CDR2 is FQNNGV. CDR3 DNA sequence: TGTGCCAGCAGCCCGCTGACAGGGACCTACGAGCAGTACTTC. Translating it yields CASSPLTGTYEQYF.